This T cell receptor beta chain was recovered during a study of early T cells in non-severe SARS-CoV-2 infection. In the study overall: Investigators sequenced bulk RNA drawn from unsorted whole blood, and chains remained unpaired. Whole-study findings and limits: The VDJdb matching leaned toward anti-spike CD8 responses and overlooked private and CD4 specificities.

The protocol attached unique molecular identifiers to individual cDNA molecules. TCRdb reanalysed the 5' RACE reads using MiXCR and keeps one entry per CDR3 protein. Of about 110,000 distinct CDR3 sequences in the sample, about 12% are singletons; the top ten hold 3% to 3.5%. A note on this clonotype: Its antigen is currently unknown.

Trimming took 2 bases from V and 4 from J, leaving 15 bases between them. The V gene's germline CDR1 is KGHSH and CDR2 LQKENI. There are 15 residues in the CDR3. The origin of this receptor is an adult who was a healthcare worker with PCR-confirmed SARS-CoV-2 infection or an uninfected control (not recorded which). Sequenced input: whole blood. J is TRBJ2-7 and V is TRBV18, with D perhaps matching TRBD2 (7 bases). CDR3 in amino acids: CASSPIRGASYEQYF. CDR3 nucleotide sequence: TGTGCCAGCTCACCAATCCGGGGGGCATCTTACGAGCAGTACTTC.